This T cell receptor (beta chain) was identified in a study of T cells in Graves' hyperthyroidism and ophthalmopathy. This clonotype has only a few counts. Participants, patients aged 18 to 65, had newly diagnosed hyperthyroidism with a duration under 2 months. Patients were excluded because of uncontrolled infection, other autoimmune disease, pregnancy or lactation. Amplified TCR beta CDR3 regions derived from RNA transcripts. HTBI primers were used for first-round RT-PCR of the TCR CDR3. MiXCR, run by TCRdb on the multiplex PCR reads, gives a single entry per CDR3 protein. Seen here are nearly 750,000 distinct CDR3 sequences, just over 35% observed once, and the top ten hold around 32%. Germline-derived CDR1 and CDR2 are SGHRS and YFSETQ. Trimming cost V 6 bases and J 6 bases, with 18 bases left between them. The length of the CDR3 is 15 residues.

The TCR was taken from a woman in her forties with Graves' hyperthyroidism. Sequencing was performed on blood. The V and J genes are TRBV5-1 and TRBJ1-4, with D tentatively TRBD1 (6 bases). The CDR3: CASTRGDTNYEKLFF. Written as DNA, the CDR3 is TGCGCCAGCACCCGGGGGGACACGAACTATGAAAAACTGTTTTTT.